The 20 T cell receptor beta chains given below trace back to one sample, sequenced in a study of response to subunit inactivated influenza vaccine. TCRdb re-called the RT-PCR reads through MiXCR, storing one row per CDR3 protein. Seen here are 300,000 to 350,000 distinct CDR3 sequences, about 20% observed once, and the top ten hold 9% to 12%. This specimen consisted of PBMCs from blood, obtained 21 months after vaccination. These receptor sequences come from a man aged 50-75 years who received an inactivated influenza vaccine.

The chain carries TRBV10-2 and TRBJ1-4, with 8 positions matching TRBD1. This CDR3 region has 15 residues. Looked up from germline, CDR1 is WSHSY and CDR2 is SAAADI. Losses at the gene ends were 7 bases for V and 10 bases for J; bases not matched to a gene: 14. Here the CDR3 reads CASTRTGGIGGKLFF. In DNA, the CDR3 is TGCGCCAGCACCAGAACAGGGGGGATAGGTGGAAAACTGTTTTTT.

This chain connects TRBV3-1 to TRBJ2-5, with a tentative D call TRBD1 (5 bases). V was clipped by 4 bases and J by 2 bases, with 14 bases between them. CDR1 is LGHDT and CDR2 is YNNKEL in the germline V gene (reference sequence). CDR3 size: 15 residues. This chain's CDR3 is CASSPDMGRQETQYF. The CDR3 DNA reads as TGTGCCAGCAGCCCCGACATGGGGCGACAAGAGACCCAGTACTTC.

This clonotype was seen more than once but under ten times. The gene calls are TRBV7-9 and TRBJ1-2; 9 nucleotides align to TRBD1. The CDR3 extends over 15 amino acids. CDR1 and CDR2 from the germline V gene are SEHNR and FQNEAQ (reference sequence). With V trimmed by 5 bases and J by 0 bases, 4 bases remained unmatched. The CDR3 DNA is TGTGCCAGCAGCCTACAGGGGGCTGCTAACTATGGCTACACCTTC. It yields the protein CASSLQGAANYGYTF.

This clonotype was seen only a few times. The V and J genes are TRBV20-1 and TRBJ1-5; D unresolved. Trimming removed 1 base from V and 4 bases from J, with 11 bases in between. The germline V gene encodes CDR1 DFQATT and CDR2 SNEGSKA (reference sequence). The CDR3 length is 14 residues. The CDR3 protein is CSARATSPNQPQHF. The DNA of the CDR3 is TGCAGTGCTAGAGCGACATCACCGAATCAGCCCCAGCATTTT.

V usage is TRBV12-3 or TRBV12-4 and J usage is TRBJ2-2; 8 nucleotides match TRBD1. The CDR3 length is 15 residues. Germline trimming cut 5 bases from V and 5 bases from J; bases unmatched to any gene: 7. In DNA, the CDR3 is TGTGCCAGCAGTCAAAGGACAGGGAGGACCGGGGAGCTGTTTTTT. It translates to CASSQRTGRTGELFF.

This clonotype was seen only a few times. The V and J genes are TRBV28 and TRBJ2-7; no clear D. Germline V gene lookup returns CDR1 MDHEN and CDR2 SYDVKM. There are 11 residues in the CDR3. Trimming took off 6 bases at V and 7 bases at J, with 10 bases between the two ends. The CDR3 bases are TGTGCCAGCAGGCAGAAGTGGGAGCAGTACTTC. Encoded protein: CASRQKWEQYF.

V gene TRBV20-1 combines with J gene TRBJ1-5, with D hard to call. The V end lost 0 bases, the J end lost 0 bases, and 6 bases lay between the germline ends. The CDR3 covers 14 residues. Germline V gene lookup returns CDR1 DFQATT and CDR2 SNEGSKA (reference sequence). In DNA form, the CDR3 reads TGCAGTGCTAGAGACAGATTTAGCAATCAGCCCCAGCATTTT. It yields the protein CSARDRFSNQPQHF.

This clonotype was recorded a few times. The CDR3 sequence: CASSLGRLGEQYF. The CDR3, as DNA: TGTGCCAGCAGCTTAGGACGTCTCGGAGAGCAGTACTTC. The rearrangement uses TRBV7-8 and TRBJ2-7; D remains unclear. The CDR3 loop spans 13 amino acids. V lost 1 base to trimming and J lost 7 bases, with 11 bases between them. Germline CDR1 SGHVS, CDR2 FQNEAQ.

The rearrangement uses TRBV20-1 and TRBJ2-7; 9 bases are a match to TRBD2. V lost 1 base to trimming and J lost 1 base; unmatched junction nucleotides: 11. Germline V gene data show CDR1 as DFQATT and CDR2 as SNEGSKA (reference sequence). The CDR3 consists of 17 residues. CDR3 nucleotides: TGCAGTGCTAGAGCCTTATTGGATAGCGGGAGATCCTACGAGCAGTACTTC. It encodes CSARALLDSGRSYEQYF.

The chain is built from TRBV10-3 and TRBJ1-2; possibly TRBD1 for D (5 bases). Trimming took 0 bases from V and 1 from J, leaving 15 bases between them. The CDR3 has 17 residues. Germline-derived CDR1 and CDR2 are ENHRY and SYGVKD. The CDR3 loop reads CAISESFGRGVNYGYTF. CDR3 DNA sequence: TGTGCCATCAGTGAGTCGTTCGGGAGGGGAGTTAACTATGGCTACACCTTC.

The CDR3 protein is CASSQPSGSGDVSSTDTQYF. In DNA form, the CDR3 reads TGCGCCAGCAGCCAGCCCTCGGGTAGCGGGGACGTCTCTAGCACAGATACGCAGTATTTT. The chain employs TRBV4-1 and TRBJ2-3, with 8 bases aligning to TRBD2. This CDR3 contains 20 residues. With V trimmed by 3 bases and J by 0 bases, 17 bases remained unmatched. From germline, CDR1 is MGHRA and CDR2 YSYEKL.

Note on this clonotype: A junction end diverges from the germline sequence, so it may reflect a read error. The rearrangement joins TRBV4-2 to TRBJ2-7; D may be TRBD2 (5 bases). The CDR3 runs 15 residues. Looked up from germline, CDR1 is LGHNA and CDR2 is YNFKEQ. The CDR3 is CASTQDKANSDEQYF. CDR3 coding DNA: TGTGCCAGCACCCAAGATAAAGCTAATAGCGACGAGCAGTACTTC.

The CDR3 nucleotides read TGTGCCAGTTGGACTAGCGGACCAGCCGGGGAGCTGTTTTTT. Translated: CASWTSGPAGELFF. This chain links TRBV19 with TRBJ2-2; TRBD2 matches 10 bases. CDR1 LNHDA and CDR2 SQIVND come from the germline V gene (reference sequence). The CDR3 length is 14 residues. Germline trimming cut 8 bases from V and 6 bases from J; bases unmatched to any gene: 6.

This clonotype has a handful of counts. The chain is built from TRBV10-1 and TRBJ1-5; 10 bases line up with TRBD1. CDR3 length: 12 residues. Germline V gene sequence: CDR1 WNHNN, CDR2 SYGVQD (reference sequence). V was pared by 8 bases and J by 6 bases, with 1 base of the junction left unmatched. CDR3 DNA sequence: TGCGCCAGCCGGGACAGGGGTCAGCCCCAGCATTTT. Translating gives CASRDRGQPQHF.

This clonotype was seen a handful of times. V is TRBV2 and J is TRBJ2-1; the match to TRBD2 covers 13 bases. The CDR3 is 18 residues long. CDR1 is SNHLY and CDR2 is FYNNEI in the germline V gene. V lost 6 bases to trimming and J lost 6 bases; unmatched junction nucleotides: 14. The CDR3: CASSLQAPTSGGSNEQFF. The CDR3 region has the DNA TGTGCCAGCAGCCTTCAGGCACCGACTAGCGGGGGGAGCAATGAGCAGTTCTTC.

The chain carries TRBV15 and TRBJ2-3, with D perhaps being TRBD1 or TRBD2 (5 bases each). The germline V gene encodes CDR1 LNHNV and CDR2 YYDKDF (reference sequence). Trimming left V 5 bases short and J 1 base short, with 16 bases between. This CDR3 contains 16 residues. CDR3 bases: TGTGCCACCAGCGCTAGAGGGGTCTTCCGCACAGATACGCAGTATTTT. Translated: CATSARGVFRTDTQYF.

The sample holds a few counts of this clonotype. This chain uses TRBV11-2 with TRBJ1-2; D gene ambiguous. This CDR3 contains 15 residues. Trimming cost V 2 bases and J 6 bases, with 16 bases left between them. Germline CDR1 reads SGHAT; CDR2 reads FQNNGV. In DNA, the CDR3 is TGTGCCAGCAGCTTAAATCACAACCAGATAGATGGCTACACCTTC. This codes for CASSLNHNQIDGYTF.

This clonotype has at least ten counts. The V and J genes are TRBV5-8 and TRBJ1-5; D unclear. CDR3 length: 11 amino acids. V lost 0 bases and J 10 bases, leaving 5 bases between the germline ends. Germline V gives CDR1 SGHTS, CDR2 YDEGEE. The CDR3 DNA reads TGTGCCAGCAGCTTGGATGGACCCCAGCATTTT. As protein: CASSLDGPQHF.

The V and J genes are TRBV5-1 and TRBJ2-1, with 7 bases identical to TRBD1. V shed 6 bases and J 4 bases; nucleotides not matched to a gene: 4. The CDR3 is made up of 13 amino acids. CDR1 is SGHRS and CDR2 is YFSETQ in the germline V gene. In nucleotides, the CDR3 is TGCGCCAGCACCCCGACAGGGTACAATGAGCAGTTCTTC. Translated: CASTPTGYNEQFF.

This clonotype appeared a few times. The chain couples TRBV20-1 to TRBJ2-5, with D possibly matching TRBD1 (6 bases). The V end was cut by 5 bases, the J end by 4 bases, with 17 bases between. Germline V gives CDR1 DFQATT, CDR2 SNEGSKA (reference sequence). The length of the CDR3 is 14 residues. The CDR3 bases are TGCAGTGCTCACCCCCAGGGGCTCCGAGAGACCCAGTACTTC. This translates into CSAHPQGLRETQYF.